The 26 T cell receptor beta chains presented below share a single source sample, sequenced in a study of shared clonotypes between healthy human individuals. The protocol was immunoSEQ multiplex PCR, while the TCRdb copy is restricted to in-frame clones and leaves out a portion. The table lists some 2,500,000 clones, 93% of them singletons, with about 0.38% in the top ten. Sequenced: naive CD4+ T cells from PBMCs. The sample's subset: CD45RA+ positively selected. These receptors all stem from a man aged 18 to 30 in good health. Some clones in this sample may be carry-over from other donors' samples.

As for this clone: The same CDR3 also results from other DNA sequences found in this sample. The chain is built from TRBV7-2 and TRBJ1-1, with unresolved D. V dropped 1 base and J dropped 2 bases, with 5 bases sitting between them. Germline-derived CDR1 and CDR2 are SGHTA and FQGNSA. The CDR3 is 13 residues long. The CDR3 DNA follows: TGTGCCAGCAGCTTAGTCGGCAACACTGAAGCTTTCTTT. Its translation is CASSLVGNTEAFF.

V gene TRBV4-2 combines with J gene TRBJ2-1; 9 bases map to TRBD2. V shed 0 bases and J 4 bases; nucleotides not matched to a gene: 19. Looked up from germline, CDR1 is LGHNA and CDR2 is YNFKEQ. The CDR3 spans 21 residues. CDR3 protein: CASSQDIGSRASGVLYNEQFF. The CDR3 DNA reads TGTGCCAGCAGCCAAGATATTGGTTCTAGGGCTAGCGGGGTCCTTTACAATGAGCAGTTCTTC.

This clone was counted a single time. The chain carries TRBV28 and TRBJ2-7, with 7 positions matching TRBD2. This CDR3 is built from 16 residues. The V and J ends lost 6 bases and 2 bases, in that order; junction bases with no gene match: 13. Looked up from germline, CDR1 is MDHEN and CDR2 is SYDVKM. This CDR3 reads CASRFSPGGSPYEQYF. The CDR3 DNA follows: TGTGCCAGCAGATTTAGCCCGGGGGGTAGCCCCTACGAGCAGTACTTC.

DNA of the CDR3: TGCGCCAGCAGCTTGGTAGGACAGGACTCTGGAAACACCATATATTTT. Translated: CASSLVGQDSGNTIYF. V is TRBV5-1 and J is TRBJ1-3, with 7 bases that match TRBD1. This CDR3 region has 16 residues. The germline CDR1 and CDR2 sequences are SGHRS and YFSETQ. V lost 0 bases, J lost 0 bases, and 3 bases stayed unmatched.

CDR3 in DNA: TGTGCCAGCAGTTACTCAGCGGGAGGGATTTATGAGCAGTTCTTC. Encoded protein: CASSYSAGGIYEQFF. The chain couples TRBV6-6 to TRBJ2-1; 10 nucleotides agree with TRBD2. V trimming: 0 bases; J trimming: 8 bases; junction bases outside the gene matches: 4. The V gene's germline CDR1 is MNHNY and CDR2 SVGAGI (reference sequence). The CDR3 extends over 15 amino acids.

This clone was seen a single time. The chain has TRBV2 and TRBJ2-7; D is uncertain. The V end was cut by 8 bases, the J end by 3 bases, with 11 bases between. CDR3 length: 12 residues. Looked up from germline, CDR1 is SNHLY and CDR2 is FYNNEI. Here the CDR3 DNA reads TGTGCCAGCTCTCGCAGGTACTACGAGCAGTACTTC. It specifies CASSRRYYEQYF.

The chain links TRBV7-7 to TRBJ1-1; 7 bases align to TRBD1. The J segment lost 10 bases and the V segment lost 5 bases, leaving 7 bases of the junction unmatched. The CDR3 extends over 12 amino acids. CDR1 is SSHAT and CDR2 is FNYEAQ in the germline V gene (reference sequence). The CDR3 sequence: CASSDQRQGAFF. The CDR3 DNA sequence: TGTGCCAGCAGCGACCAGAGACAGGGAGCTTTCTTT.

J is TRBJ2-5 and V is TRBV7-2; D remains unclear. In germline, CDR1 is SGHTA, CDR2 FQGNSA. The CDR3 is 13 residues long. The ends were cut back, 2 bases at V and 7 bases at J, with 11 bases in the middle. CDR3 amino acids: CASSLREPRTQYF. DNA for the CDR3: TGTGCCAGCAGCTTAAGGGAACCCCGGACCCAGTACTTC.

This chain joins TRBV28 and TRBJ1-5; D is undetermined. From germline, CDR1 is MDHEN and CDR2 SYDVKM. Trimming took 2 bases from V and 0 from J, leaving 8 bases between them. The CDR3 has 15 amino acids. The CDR3 spells CASSLRQNSNQPQHF. CDR3 nucleotide sequence: TGTGCCAGCAGTTTACGGCAGAATAGCAATCAGCCCCAGCATTTT.

The V call is TRBV30, the J call TRBJ2-3; 7 bases are a match to TRBD1. Trimming cost V 0 bases and J 2 bases; bases outside gene matches: 2. In germline, CDR1 is GTSNPN, CDR2 SVGIG (reference sequence). The CDR3 length is 14 residues. The chain's CDR3 is CAWSVQGNTDTQYF. The CDR3 nucleotides are TGTGCCTGGAGTGTACAGGGGAACACAGATACGCAGTATTTT.

This clone is a singleton in its sample. The chain recombines TRBV28 with TRBJ1-2, with a weak D call TRBD1 (6 bases). From germline, CDR1 is MDHEN and CDR2 SYDVKM. This CDR3 contains 14 residues. The V end lost 2 bases, the J end lost 7 bases, and 14 bases lay between the germline ends. As DNA, the CDR3 is TGTGCCAGCAGTTTACCCAGTGGGGGCGGTGGCTACACCTTC. Encoded protein: CASSLPSGGGGYTF.

This chain joins TRBV28 and TRBJ2-7; tentative D call: TRBD2 (6 bases). The CDR3 extends over 15 amino acids. Germline V CDR1 and CDR2: MDHEN, SYDVKM. V gave up 2 bases and J gave up 4 bases, with 15 bases separating them. The CDR3 sequence is CASSLVRGRTYEQYF. DNA for the CDR3: TGTGCCAGCAGTTTAGTCCGAGGGAGGACATACGAGCAGTACTTC.

The genes are TRBV10-3 and TRBJ2-1; the match to TRBD2 covers 12 bases. V lost 0 bases, J lost 6 bases, and 9 bases stayed unmatched. CDR3 size: 18 residues. Germline values: CDR1 ENHRY, CDR2 SYGVKD. CDR3 amino acids: CAISESLAGGPFGNEQFF. CDR3 DNA sequence: TGTGCCATCAGTGAGTCGCTAGCGGGAGGGCCTTTCGGCAATGAGCAGTTCTTC.

As for this clone: The same CDR3 arises from other DNA sequences in this sample as well. CDR3 in DNA: TGTGCCAGCAGTCTACAGGGTTACACTGAAGCTTTCTTT. Its translation: CASSLQGYTEAFF. The chain uses TRBV6-5 and TRBJ1-1, with D possibly being TRBD1 (6 bases). Germline V CDR1 and CDR2: MNHEY, SVGAGI. The CDR3 spans 13 residues. With 5 bases removed from V and 3 bases from J, the gap between germline ends came to 10 bases.

This chain uses TRBV29-1 with TRBJ2-7; maybe TRBD2 (5 bases). V lost 3 bases, J lost 2 bases, and 11 bases lay in between. Looked up from germline, CDR1 is SQVTM and CDR2 is ANQGSEA. The CDR3 extends over 13 amino acids. In DNA form, the CDR3 reads TGCAGCGTTGAGCTGCCGGGGACCTACGAGCAGTACTTC. Its translation: CSVELPGTYEQYF.

The chain recombines TRBV5-6 with TRBJ2-2, with 15 nucleotides matching TRBD2. CDR1 is SGHDT, CDR2 YYEEEE, per germline. There are 18 residues in the CDR3. After removal of 5 bases from V and 5 bases from J, the junction contained 10 bases not matched to a gene. The CDR3 nucleotides read TGTGCCAGCAGGAGATCGGGACTAGCGGGAGGTCAGACCGGGGAGCTGTTTTTT. Amino acid sequence: CASRRSGLAGGQTGELFF.

The chain recombines TRBV27 with TRBJ2-5; D remains ambiguous. Germline V lookup: CDR1 MNHEY, CDR2 SMNVEV (reference sequence). Trimming removed 7 bases from V and 7 bases from J, with 25 bases in between. The CDR3 has 16 amino acids. CDR3 DNA sequence: TGTGCCAGCAAACCCCTAGATTTAGGCCTGGCAGGGACCCAGTACTTC. This codes for CASKPLDLGLAGTQYF.

A word on this clone: This CDR3 is also generated by other DNA sequences in the sample. The gene calls are TRBV7-2 and TRBJ1-1; D uncertain. Germline values: CDR1 SGHTA, CDR2 FQGNSA. This CDR3 region has 12 residues. V was cut by 3 bases and J by 5 bases, with 7 bases left in between. CDR3 sequence: CASSFPGTEAFF. CDR3 sequence (DNA): TGTGCCAGCAGCTTCCCGGGAACTGAAGCTTTCTTT.

The chain recombines TRBV9 with TRBJ1-3, with D unclear. Germline V CDR1 and CDR2: SGDLS, YYNGEE. The CDR3 contains 14 residues. Trimming pared 3 bases from V and 4 bases from J, leaving 11 bases between. CDR3 nucleotide sequence: TGTGCCAGCAGCGCACTACAAACCGGAAACACCATATATTTT. This sequence encodes CASSALQTGNTIYF.

The gene calls are TRBV5-1 and TRBJ2-7; D gene ambiguous. The CDR3 has 14 residues. The V and J ends lost 2 bases and 1 base respectively, with 10 bases between them. Germline V gene sequence: CDR1 SGHRS, CDR2 YFSETQ. The CDR3 loop reads CASSFPGVSYEQYF. The DNA for the CDR3 is TGCGCCAGCAGCTTTCCAGGAGTGTCCTACGAGCAGTACTTC.

The chain couples TRBV29-1 to TRBJ2-7; 8 bases line up with TRBD2. The junction had 7 bases not matched to a gene; V was cut back by 5 bases and J by 4 bases. CDR1 is SQVTM, CDR2 ANQGSEA, per germline. The CDR3 loop spans 13 amino acids. This CDR3 is CSVRGGEPYEQYF. As DNA, the CDR3 is TGCAGCGTTCGGGGGGGCGAACCGTACGAGCAGTACTTC.

The chain combines TRBV19 with TRBJ1-5, with TRBD1 as a possible D gene (5 bases). Germline V gene sequence: CDR1 LNHDA, CDR2 SQIVND (reference sequence). Trimming left V 3 bases short and J 7 bases short, with 13 bases between. This CDR3 comprises 14 residues. CDR3 amino acids: CASSIRQGRQPQHF. The CDR3 DNA reads as TGTGCCAGTAGTATCCGGCAGGGTAGGCAGCCCCAGCATTTT.

This clone has more than one count but fewer than ten. The rearrangement joins TRBV5-1 to TRBJ1-1; TRBD1 agrees at 8 bases. Germline V lookup: CDR1 SGHRS, CDR2 YFSETQ. Germline trimming cut 4 bases from V and 4 bases from J; bases unmatched to any gene: 6. This CDR3 contains 14 residues. In DNA, the CDR3 is TGCGCCAGCAGCCCGACAGGGGACGGCACTGAAGCTTTCTTT. As protein: CASSPTGDGTEAFF. Combining the CDR3 with reference TRBV5-1 and TRBJ1-1 gives the whole variable domain KAGVTQTPRYLIKTRGQQVTLSCSPISGHRSVSWYQQTPGQGLQFLFEYFSETQRNKGNFPGRFSGRQFSNSRSEMNVSTLELGDSALYLCASSPTGDGTEAFFGQGTRLTVV.

The V and J genes are TRBV25-1 and TRBJ2-1, with 7 bases identical to TRBD2. Germline values: CDR1 MGHDK, CDR2 SYGVNS. Losses at the gene ends were 2 bases for V and 0 bases for J; bases not matched to a gene: 4. There are 16 residues in the CDR3. The CDR3 region is CASSEIGGGSYNEQFF. The CDR3 nucleotides read TGTGCCAGCAGTGAAATTGGCGGGGGCTCCTACAATGAGCAGTTCTTC. Using reference TRBV25-1 and TRBJ2-1 for the parts outside the CDR3, the full variable domain is EADIYQTPRYLVIGTGKKITLECSQTMGHDKMYWYQQDPGMELHLIHYSYGVNSTEKGDLSSESTVSRIRTEHFPLTLESARPSHTSQYLCASSEIGGGSYNEQFFGPGTRLTVL.

Concerning this clone: The same CDR3 can be traced to other DNA sequences in this sample. The rearrangement uses TRBV5-1 and TRBJ2-5, with D possibly TRBD2 on 6 matching bases. V lost 4 bases and J 2 bases, leaving 9 bases between the germline ends. Germline lookup yields CDR1 SGHRS and CDR2 YFSETQ. CDR3 length: 13 amino acids. The CDR3 DNA reads TGCGCCAGCAGCCGGGGGTTACAAGAGACCCAGTACTTC. Translated: CASSRGLQETQYF.

The J gene is TRBJ1-2, the V gene TRBV28; 7 nucleotides line up with TRBD1. CDR1 is MDHEN and CDR2 is SYDVKM in the germline V gene. V trimming: 5 bases; J trimming: 5 bases; junction bases outside the gene matches: 5. This CDR3 is built from 13 residues. The CDR3: CASSGGTAYGYTF. The CDR3 nucleotides are TGTGCCAGCAGTGGGGGGACAGCTTATGGCTACACCTTC.